This TCR beta chain stems from a study of blood T cell repertoires in COVID-19. Participants reported their clinical history, and cohort assignment relied on those reports. Recovery among Cohort 3 donors was established by two negative PCRs, clearance, or symptom resolution. The CDR3 is 11 residues long. The germline V gene encodes CDR1 KGHDR and CDR2 SFDVKD. Trimming took off 5 bases at V and 8 bases at J, with 8 bases between the two ends. TCRdb's table, derived via immunoSEQ multiplex PCR, lists solely in-frame clones and lacks some. The sample has roughly 190,000 clones; roughly 87% are singletons.

This chain uses TRBV24-1 with TRBJ1-2, with TRBD1 as a possible D gene (6 bases). The specimen sequenced was PBMCs or T cells enriched from blood (not recorded which). This sequence originates from a woman in her 30s who had recovered from COVID-19. The CDR3 DNA reads as TGTGCCACCAGTGGGGGGGGCGGCTACACCTTC. Its translation is CATSGGGGYTF.